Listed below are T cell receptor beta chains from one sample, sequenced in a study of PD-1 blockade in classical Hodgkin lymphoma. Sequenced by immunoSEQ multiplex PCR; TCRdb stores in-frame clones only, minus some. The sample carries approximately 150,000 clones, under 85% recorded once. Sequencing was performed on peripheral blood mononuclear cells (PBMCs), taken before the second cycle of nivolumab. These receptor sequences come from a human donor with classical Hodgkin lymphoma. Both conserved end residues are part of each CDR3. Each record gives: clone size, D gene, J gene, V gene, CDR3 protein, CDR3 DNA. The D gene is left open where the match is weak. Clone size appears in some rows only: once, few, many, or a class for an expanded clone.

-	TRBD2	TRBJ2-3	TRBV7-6	CASSPRAGGGVHTQYF	TGTGCCAGCAGCCCTAGAGCGGGGGGCGGGGTCCATACGCAGTATTTT
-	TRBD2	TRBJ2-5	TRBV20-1	CSTLAGETQYF	TGCAGTACCTTAGCGGGGGAGACCCAGTACTTC
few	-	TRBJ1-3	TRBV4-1	CASSQGFRQGGNTIYF	TGCGCCAGCAGCCAAGGATTCCGCCAGGGGGGAAACACCATATATTTT
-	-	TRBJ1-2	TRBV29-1	CSVVSGGYGYTF	TGCAGCGTTGTCTCCGGGGGCTATGGCTACACCTTC
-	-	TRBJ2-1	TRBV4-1	CASSQHRDKTYNEQFF	TGCGCCAGCAGCCAGCACCGGGACAAGACCTACAATGAGCAGTTCTTC
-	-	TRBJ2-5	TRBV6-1	CASSEPGAPRETQYF	TGTGCCAGCTCCGAACCGGGGGCGCCCCGAGAGACCCAGTACTTC
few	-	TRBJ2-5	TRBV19	CASSMQHPETQYF	TGTGCCAGTAGTATGCAGCACCCTGAGACCCAGTACTTC
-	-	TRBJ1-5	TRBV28	CASSRLGASNQPQHF	TGTGCCAGCAGCCGCTTGGGGGCAAGCAATCAGCCCCAGCATTTT
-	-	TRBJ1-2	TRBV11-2	CASSFRTDYGYTF	TGTGCCAGCAGCTTTAGAACAGACTATGGCTACACCTTC
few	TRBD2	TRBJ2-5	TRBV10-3	CAISEGREGQETQYF	TGTGCCATCAGTGAGGGTAGGGAGGGACAAGAGACCCAGTACTTC
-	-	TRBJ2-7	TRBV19	CASSMRQDYEQYF	TGTGCCAGTAGTATGCGACAGGACTACGAGCAGTACTTC
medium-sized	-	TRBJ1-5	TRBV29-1	CSVGGLQENQPQHF	TGCAGCGTTGGAGGCCTACAGGAAAATCAGCCCCAGCATTTT
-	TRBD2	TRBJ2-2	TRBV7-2	CASSSSPGAGGTGELFF	TGTGCCAGCAGCTCATCCCCGGGAGCGGGAGGGACCGGGGAGCTGTTTTTT
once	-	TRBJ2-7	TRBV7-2	CASSLSTYEQYF	TGTGCCAGCAGCCTTAGTACCTACGAGCAGTACTTC
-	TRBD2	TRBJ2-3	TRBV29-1	CSVTRGTSGTDTQYF	TGCAGCGTGACGAGGGGGACTAGCGGCACAGATACGCAGTATTTT
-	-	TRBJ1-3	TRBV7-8	CASSLSSNTIYF	TGTGCCAGCAGCTTAAGTAGTAACACCATATATTTT
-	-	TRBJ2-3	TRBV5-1	CASSPKGTDTQYF	TGCGCCAGCAGCCCAAAAGGCACAGATACGCAGTATTTT
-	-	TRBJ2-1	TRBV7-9	CASSPRVAAHNEQFF	TGTGCCAGCAGCCCTCGGGTAGCGGCACACAATGAGCAGTTCTTC
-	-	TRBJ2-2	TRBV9	CASSLGTTNTGELFF	TGTGCCAGCAGCCTAGGGACCACGAACACCGGGGAGCTGTTTTTT
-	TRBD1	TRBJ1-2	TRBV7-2	CASSFITGTESYGYTF	TGTGCCAGCAGCTTCATAACCGGGACAGAATCTTATGGCTACACCTTC
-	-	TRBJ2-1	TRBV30	CACKLGSRSNEQFF	TGTGCCTGCAAACTCGGGAGCAGGTCCAATGAGCAGTTCTTC
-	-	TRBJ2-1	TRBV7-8	CASSFQASYNEQFF	TGTGCCAGCAGCTTTCAGGCCTCCTACAATGAGCAGTTCTTC
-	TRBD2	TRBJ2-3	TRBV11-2	CASSLSGSSTDTQYF	TGTGCCAGCAGCTTGAGCGGGAGTAGCACAGATACGCAGTATTTT